This is a list of T cell receptor beta chains from one sample in a study of T cells in localized non-small cell lung cancer. Sequencing used immunoSEQ multiplex PCR; TCRdb keeps in-frame clones, though not all of them. The table includes 45,000 to 70,000 clones, roughly 89% detected once. Source: peripheral blood, taken before any cancer treatment. These receptors came from a woman aged 40-69 years with stage I lung adenocarcinoma. The conserved cysteine and the conserved F or W are not part of the CDR3 here. Fields, in order: J gene, V gene, CDR3 protein.

J: TRBJ2-5; V: TRBV4-3; CDR3: ASSQAWGQGAETQY
J: TRBJ1-3; V: TRBV5-1; CDR3: ASSQGPTGSGNTIY
J: TRBJ2-1; V: TRBV27; CDR3: ASSSAGIGNEQF
J: TRBJ1-2; V: TRBV19; CDR3: ASSIDIGGLDGYT
J: TRBJ2-7; V: TRBV5-1; CDR3: ASSSGDRGLGEQY
J: TRBJ1-2; V: TRBV21-1; CDR3: ASRTGEELGLRGYT
J: TRBJ2-5; V: TRBV7-2; CDR3: ASSESGGRKTQY
J: TRBJ1-4; V: TRBV10-3; CDR3: AISSGTEKLF
J: TRBJ2-3; V: TRBV9; CDR3: ASSGGWLAGTDTQY
J: TRBJ2-7; V: TRBV28; CDR3: ASSRDTSYEQH
J: TRBJ1-5; V: TRBV6-1; CDR3: ASAPQASNQPQH
J: TRBJ2-5; V: TRBV7-8; CDR3: ASSSGQPQETQY
J: TRBJ2-7; V: TRBV19; CDR3: ASQGQGRGEQY
J: TRBJ2-3; V: TRBV7-9; CDR3: ASSLRGAYTDTQY
J: TRBJ2-2; V: TRBV12-5; CDR3: ASGLATGLNTGELF
J: TRBJ2-7; V: TRBV7-2; CDR3: ASSLVGQWTYEQY
J: TRBJ2-5; V: TRBV7-9; CDR3: ASSFLETQY
J: TRBJ1-3; V: TRBV19; CDR3: ASSKNRDTSGNTIY
J: TRBJ2-5; V: TRBV5-6; CDR3: ASSLTVPGETQY
J: TRBJ1-1; V: TRBV27; CDR3: ASSFQRTNTEAF
J: TRBJ2-3; V: TRBV15; CDR3: ATSKVQGTATQY
J: TRBJ1-2; V: TRBV5-1; CDR3: ASSHPGGPIYGYT
J: TRBJ2-2; V: TRBV5-1; CDR3: ASSLGQGTGELF
J: TRBJ2-2; V: TRBV7-2; CDR3: ASSLGQGGAGELF
J: TRBJ1-1; V: TRBV19; CDR3: ASSPIFWTEAF
J: TRBJ1-6; V: TRBV10-1; CDR3: ASRLDCSYNSPLH
J: TRBJ1-1; V: TRBV19; CDR3: ASSIEGMNTEAF
J: TRBJ2-6; V: TRBV13; CDR3: ASSGQGGSGYSGANVLT
J: TRBJ2-7; V: TRBV10-3; CDR3: AISGTSGTYEQY
J: TRBJ1-5; V: TRBV6-5; CDR3: ASQQGFSNQPQH
J: TRBJ1-1; V: TRBV4-3; CDR3: ASSHSRLATRAEAF
J: TRBJ2-5; V: TRBV4-3; CDR3: ASSQERGGQETQY
J: TRBJ2-6; V: TRBV9; CDR3: ASSPQSRANSGANVLT
J: TRBJ2-6; V: TRBV4-2; CDR3: ASSQGGGGANVLT
J: TRBJ1-4; V: TRBV2; CDR3: ASMGDSYLTNEKLF
J: TRBJ2-5; V: TRBV7-8; CDR3: ASSPNTRQETQY
J: TRBJ2-3; V: TRBV7-3; CDR3: ASSLAGGTDTQY
J: TRBJ2-2; V: TRBV27; CDR3: ASSLLQGRTGELF
J: TRBJ1-6; V: TRBV5-1; CDR3: ASSLWGTNSPLH
J: TRBJ2-5; V: TRBV28; CDR3: ASTRDRGIWETQY
J: TRBJ2-6; V: TRBV10-3; CDR3: AISALMAGGASGANVLT
J: TRBJ1-1; V: TRBV7-9; CDR3: ASRGTTGLNTEAF
J: TRBJ2-1; V: TRBV30; CDR3: AWSSPGAAYNEQF
J: TRBJ1-6; V: TRBV6-1; CDR3: ASSELGGLNSPLH
J: TRBJ2-7; V: TRBV6-6; CDR3: ASTGLAGGSYEQY
J: TRBJ2-1; V: TRBV4-1; CDR3: ASSHTMGGQGERFEQF
J: TRBJ1-4; V: TRBV9; CDR3: ASSGPGFNEKLF
J: TRBJ2-7; V: TRBV6-1; CDR3: ASSELGGLEQY